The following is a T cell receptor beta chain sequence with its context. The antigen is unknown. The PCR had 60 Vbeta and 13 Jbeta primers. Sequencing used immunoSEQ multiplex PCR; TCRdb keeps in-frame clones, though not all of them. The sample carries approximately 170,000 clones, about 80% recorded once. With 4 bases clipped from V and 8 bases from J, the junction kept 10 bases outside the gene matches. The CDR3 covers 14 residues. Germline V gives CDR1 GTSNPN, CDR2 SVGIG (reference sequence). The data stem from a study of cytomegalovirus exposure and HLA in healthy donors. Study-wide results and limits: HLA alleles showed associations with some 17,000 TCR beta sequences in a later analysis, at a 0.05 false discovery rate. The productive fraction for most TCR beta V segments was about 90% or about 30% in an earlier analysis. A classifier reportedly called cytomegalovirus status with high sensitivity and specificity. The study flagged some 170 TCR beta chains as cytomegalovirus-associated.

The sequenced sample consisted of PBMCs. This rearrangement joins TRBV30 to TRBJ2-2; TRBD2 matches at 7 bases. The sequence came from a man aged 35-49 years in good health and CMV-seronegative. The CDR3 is CAWKRTGGLGELFF. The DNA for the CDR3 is TGTGCCTGGAAGCGGACCGGGGGGTTGGGGGAGCTGTTTTTT.